This entry is about one T cell receptor beta chain. The antigen is unknown. The data originate from a study of T cell responses to AZD1222 COVID-19 vaccine. The study, taken as a whole, reports: Repertoires were collected only later (after the peak T cell response had occurred). The donor group comprised mostly white British people and more females; the analysis possibly underestimated clonal diversity.

V was trimmed by 3 bases and J by 4 bases, leaving 13 bases between them. The CDR3 loop spans 16 amino acids. Germline CDR1 is SGHVS and CDR2 is FQNEAQ. Clones were sequenced by immunoSEQ multiplex PCR, and TCRdb holds only the in-frame ones, with some missing. In the table there are 200,000 or so clones, about 87% of which are singletons. This specimen was peripheral blood, taken on day 0 of MenACWY control vaccination. The receptor was derived from an adult in good health. V usage is TRBV7-8 and J usage is TRBJ1-6; D is ambiguous. CDR3 DNA: TGTGCCAGCAGCTTTAGCGCGGGTGGATATAATTCACCCCTCCACTTT. Its translation: CASSFSAGGYNSPLHF.